This TCR beta chain was captured by sequencing in a study of breast tumors, draining lymph nodes, adjacent tissues. The germline V gene encodes CDR1 LGHDT and CDR2 YNNKEL (reference sequence). The ends were cut back, 5 bases at V and 5 bases at J, with 7 bases in the middle. The CDR3 is made up of 13 amino acids. MiXCR was run by TCRdb on the multiplex PCR reads, yielding one entry per CDR3 protein. In the table there are about 200,000 distinct CDR3 sequences, less than 35% of which are singletons. On this clonotype: Its antigen is not identified.

Findings and caveats of the study: Luminal-like breast cancer showed significantly greater tumor-nontumor repertoire similarity than basal-like breast cancer did. Findings are consistent with lymph node origin and intratumoral expansion of most tumor T cells.

The lymph nodes were axillary draining lymph nodes from breast cancer patients. This clonotype was sampled from a female donor with breast cancer. Some clones in this sample may be carry-over from other donors' samples. This chain links TRBV3-1 with TRBJ1-6, with unresolved D. Sequenced: axillary lymph node tissue. CDR3 amino acids: CASSARDNSPLHF. CDR3 nucleotide sequence: TGTGCCAGCAGCGCCAGAGATAATTCACCCCTCCACTTT. Drawing the rest from reference TRBV3-1 and TRBJ1-6, the complete variable domain is DTAVSQTPKYLVTQMGNDKSIKCEQNLGHDTMYWYKQDSKKFLKIMFSYNNKELIINETVPNRFSPKSPDKAHLNLHINSLELGDSAVYFCASSARDNSPLHFGNGTRLTVT.